These 2 T cell receptor beta chains share one sample of origin, sequenced in a study of blood T cell repertoires in COVID-19. Using immunoSEQ multiplex PCR, the repertoire was profiled, and TCRdb retains in-frame clones only, with some absent. The repertoire holds about 140,000 clones, with roughly four fifths as singletons. Sequenced input: peripheral blood. The source is an elderly woman with active or convalescent COVID-19.

This clone was seen only a few times. The chain joins TRBV19 to TRBJ1-1; 10 bases are a match to TRBD1. J was trimmed by 4 bases and V by 6 bases; bases with no gene match: 8. The CDR3 consists of 15 residues. Germline assignment: CDR1 LNHDA and CDR2 SQIVND (reference sequence). DNA for the CDR3: TGTGCCAGTAGCAAAACCGGGACAGGGGTCACTGAAGCTTTCTTT. Translated: CASSKTGTGVTEAFF.

This clone was counted a few times. CDR3 amino acids: CASRGLGTANGYTF. The CDR3 coding sequence is TGCGCCAGCAGAGGCCTCGGGACAGCGAATGGCTACACCTTC. The V call is TRBV10-2, the J call TRBJ1-2; 7 nucleotides match TRBD1. Germline trimming cut 6 bases from V and 6 bases from J; bases unmatched to any gene: 10. The CDR3 consists of 14 residues. In germline, CDR1 is WSHSY, CDR2 SAAADI.